These 22 T cell receptor beta chains were all obtained from the same sample, sequenced in a study of blood T cell repertoires in COVID-19. Sequenced by immunoSEQ multiplex PCR; TCRdb stores in-frame clones only, minus some. This table has approximately 120,000 clones, 70% to 90% appearing once. Sequencing was performed on peripheral blood. The receptors derive from a woman aged 55-69 years with acute or convalescent COVID-19.

The chain couples TRBV6-6 to TRBJ2-5; a weak D match, TRBD2 (5 bases). The CDR3 length is 12 residues. Germline loops: CDR1 MNHNY, CDR2 SVGAGI (reference sequence). Trimming shortened V by 4 bases and J by 8 bases, and 11 bases separated the two germline ends. In nucleotides, the CDR3 is TGTGCCAGCAGTTCCCCTCGGGGAACCCAGTACTTC. Amino acids: CASSSPRGTQYF.

The rearrangement joins TRBV6-1 to TRBJ2-4; no definite D call. V lost 3 bases, J lost 3 bases, and 9 bases lay in between. The CDR3 length is 14 residues. Germline V lookup: CDR1 MNHNS, CDR2 SASEGT. DNA of the CDR3: TGTGCCAGCAGTGAGTGGTACAGCAAAAACATTCAGTACTTC. Encoded protein: CASSEWYSKNIQYF.

The chain employs TRBV5-1 and TRBJ2-3; 8 bases are a match to TRBD2. Unmatched junction bases numbered 5, after V lost 3 bases and J lost 5 bases. Germline V lookup: CDR1 SGHRS, CDR2 YFSETQ. This CDR3 has 14 amino acids. CDR3 in DNA: TGCGCCAGCAGCTGGTCGGGAGGGGGAGATACGCAGTATTTT. Its translation: CASSWSGGGDTQYF.

There are a few counts of this clone. The CDR3 loop reads CASSTGSNEKLFF. The CDR3 DNA is TGTGCCAGCAGCACCGGGTCTAATGAAAAACTGTTTTTT. The chain is built from TRBV12-3 or TRBV12-4 and TRBJ1-4; no firm D call. Trimming pared 6 bases from V and 3 bases from J, leaving 8 bases between. The CDR3 contains 13 residues.

The rearrangement joins TRBV6-2 or TRBV6-3 to TRBJ2-5; 12 bases align to TRBD2. CDR1 and CDR2 from the germline V gene are MNHEY and SVGEGT. The CDR3 runs 14 residues. V shed 4 bases, J shed 4 bases, and the junction held 1 base outside the gene matches. The CDR3 DNA reads TGTGCCAGCAGTTGGGGACTAGCGGGAGAGACCCAGTACTTC. Translating gives CASSWGLAGETQYF.

The CDR3 here is CATSVRGGDEQYF. As DNA, the CDR3 is TGTGCCACCAGTGTTAGGGGGGGGGACGAGCAGTACTTC. The rearrangement joins TRBV24-1 to TRBJ2-7, with a weak D call TRBD2 (7 bases). The CDR3 has 13 amino acids. V shed 5 bases and J shed 5 bases, with 12 bases lying between them. Germline V CDR1 and CDR2: KGHDR, SFDVKD.

The CDR3 DNA follows: TGTGCCAGCAGCTTAGCTGCCGGGACTAGCGGATACAATGAGCAGTTCTTC. Protein product: CASSLAAGTSGYNEQFF. The chain recombines TRBV11-3 with TRBJ2-1, with 11 bases identical to TRBD2. Germline lookup yields CDR1 SGHNT and CDR2 YENEEA. The CDR3 extends over 17 amino acids. The junction had 6 bases not matched to a gene; V was cut back by 1 base and J by 4 bases.

The CDR3 nucleotides read TGTGCCAGCAGCTTAAATAGTCCGGGAGTTAGCGGGGAGCTGTTTTTT. Translated, it gives CASSLNSPGVSGELFF. The chain combines TRBV7-3 with TRBJ2-2; D may be TRBD2 (6 bases). V was pared by 1 base and J by 7 bases, with 16 bases between. This CDR3 has 16 amino acids. CDR1 and CDR2 (germline): SGHTA, FQGTGA.

This chain connects TRBV5-5 to TRBJ2-1; 8 nucleotides agree with TRBD2. This CDR3 has 18 residues. Germline V gene sequence: CDR1 SGHKS, CDR2 YYEKEE (reference sequence). Trimming removed 0 bases from V and 1 base from J; junction bases left unmatched: 9. The DNA of the CDR3 is TGTGCCAGCAGCTTGGTCCTAGCGGGCCGCTCTTCCTACAATGAGCAGTTCTTC. This encodes CASSLVLAGRSSYNEQFF.

This chain connects TRBV7-9 to TRBJ2-1; 11 bases agree with TRBD2. Germline values: CDR1 SEHNR, CDR2 FQNEAQ (reference sequence). With V trimmed by 8 bases and J by 6 bases, 6 bases remained unmatched. This CDR3 spans 14 amino acids. CDR3 in amino acids: CASGTSGGPNEQFF. The CDR3 coding sequence is TGTGCCAGCGGTACTAGCGGGGGTCCCAATGAGCAGTTCTTC.

The rearrangement uses TRBV18 and TRBJ1-2; 7 bases match TRBD1. Germline CDR1 and CDR2: KGHSH and LQKENI. V lost 1 base, J lost 2 bases, and 4 bases stayed unmatched. The length of the CDR3 is 15 residues. The CDR3 coding sequence is TGTGCCAGCTCACCACTCTCGACAGGGAACTATGGCTACACCTTC. It yields the protein CASSPLSTGNYGYTF.

This rearrangement joins TRBV11-2 to TRBJ1-2, with 8 bases that match TRBD1. V lost 2 bases and J lost 4; bases outside the gene matches: 9. Germline lookup yields CDR1 SGHAT and CDR2 FQNNGV. This CDR3 spans 16 amino acids. For the CDR3, the DNA is TGTGCCAGCAGCTTAATCAGGACAGGGAGGTTCTATGGCTACACCTTC. Amino acids: CASSLIRTGRFYGYTF.

The chain has TRBV24-1 and TRBJ2-3; D is perhaps TRBD2 (5 bases). V shed 4 bases and J shed 2 bases, with 12 bases lying between them. The CDR3 is made up of 15 amino acids. Germline V CDR1 and CDR2: KGHDR, SFDVKD. CDR3 bases: TGTGCCACCAGTGACCCGGTGAGGGCCACAGATACGCAGTATTTT. Translation gives CATSDPVRATDTQYF.

This clone has just one count. J is TRBJ1-3 and V is TRBV11-2; TRBD1 matches 8 bases. CDR1 SGHAT and CDR2 FQNNGV come from the germline V gene. The ends lost 5 bases at V and 3 bases at J; junction bases unmatched: 9. The CDR3 consists of 16 residues. The CDR3 here is CASSTYQGAVGNTIYF. CDR3 in DNA: TGTGCCAGCAGCACTTACCAGGGGGCGGTTGGAAACACCATATATTTT.

The J gene is TRBJ2-1, the V gene TRBV28, with 9 bases lining up with TRBD2. The CDR3 consists of 17 residues. V lost 5 bases and J lost 7; bases outside the gene matches: 15. Germline V lookup: CDR1 MDHEN, CDR2 SYDVKM. In DNA form, the CDR3 reads TGTGCCAGCAGTCCACCACGGGGTGCGGGAGGGGGGAATGAGCAGTTCTTC. Amino acid sequence: CASSPPRGAGGGNEQFF.

The V call is TRBV2, the J call TRBJ1-1, with 10 bases fitting TRBD1. The CDR3 covers 14 residues. V trimming: 5 bases; J trimming: 11 bases; junction bases outside the gene matches: 11. Germline CDR1 is SNHLY and CDR2 is FYNNEI. CDR3 in amino acids: CASSIRDRGVVAFF. CDR3 bases: TGTGCCAGCAGTATCCGGGACAGGGGTGTGGTGGCTTTCTTT.

The chain is built from TRBV27 and TRBJ1-5; 8 nucleotides agree with TRBD1. Unmatched junction bases numbered 10, after V lost 8 bases and J lost 7 bases. The germline CDR1 and CDR2 sequences are MNHEY and SMNVEV (reference sequence). This CDR3 spans 14 amino acids. This CDR3 reads CASGQTGGRQPQHF. The DNA for the CDR3 is TGTGCCAGCGGCCAAACAGGGGGTCGGCAGCCCCAGCATTTT.

This chain uses TRBV29-1 with TRBJ2-1, with D perhaps matching TRBD1 (5 bases). The CDR3 has 12 amino acids. Between the trimmed V and J ends, which lost 6 bases and 7 bases, there was a span of 13 bases. Looked up from germline, CDR1 is SQVTM and CDR2 is ANQGSEA. In nucleotides, the CDR3 is TGCAGCGTCTCCCTGACAGTTAATGAGCAGTTCTTC. Translating it yields CSVSLTVNEQFF.

The V and J genes are TRBV11-3 and TRBJ1-1, with 9 bases matching TRBD1. Losses at the gene ends were 4 bases for V and 6 bases for J; bases not matched to a gene: 9. The germline gives CDR1 SGHNT, CDR2 YENEEA. There are 15 residues in the CDR3. This chain's CDR3 is CASSSGTGLMAEAFF. The CDR3, as DNA: TGTGCCAGCAGCTCCGGGACAGGGCTCATGGCTGAAGCTTTCTTT.

This CDR3 is CASSVDRGSHDRSGNTIYF. DNA for the CDR3: TGTGCCAGCAGCGTAGACCGGGGAAGTCACGACCGCTCTGGAAACACCATATATTTT. The J gene is TRBJ1-3, the V gene TRBV9; D gene uncertain. The V end was cut by 0 bases, the J end by 0 bases, with 19 bases between. CDR1 SGDLS and CDR2 YYNGEE come from the germline V gene. The CDR3 has 19 amino acids.

The table lists this clone with a few counts. The rearrangement joins TRBV5-1 to TRBJ2-7; D remains ambiguous. CDR1 and CDR2 from the germline V gene are SGHRS and YFSETQ. V was shortened by 9 bases and J by 0 bases, with 16 bases between the two germline ends. This CDR3 contains 14 residues. CDR3 residues: CATGRYLASYEQYF. In DNA form, the CDR3 reads TGCGCCACAGGCCGGTACCTCGCCTCCTACGAGCAGTACTTC. The variable domain in full, completed from reference TRBV5-1 and TRBJ2-7, reads KAGVTQTPRYLIKTRGQQVTLSCSPISGHRSVSWYQQTPGQGLQFLFEYFSETQRNKGNFPGRFSGRQFSNSRSEMNVSTLELGDSALYLCATGRYLASYEQYFGPGTRLTVT.

J is TRBJ1-1 and V is TRBV14; D possibly corresponds to TRBD1 (5 bases). This CDR3 has 13 residues. Germline V gene sequence: CDR1 SGHDN, CDR2 FVKESK. Trimming stripped 6 bases from V and 7 bases from J, with 15 bases between. CDR3 residues: CASSSVWTSEAFF. The CDR3 DNA is TGTGCCAGCAGTTCCGTCTGGACAAGTGAAGCTTTCTTT.